This T cell receptor beta chain comes out of a study of shared clonotypes between healthy human individuals. The CDR3 has 14 residues. The V and J ends lost 11 bases and 10 bases, in that order; junction bases with no gene match: 16. The germline V gene has CDR1 MDHEN and CDR2 SYDVKM. Clones were read by immunoSEQ multiplex PCR, and TCRdb kept only the in-frame ones, dropping some. The sample lists about 2.3 million clones, approximately 93% occurring once. Partitioning of CD4+ cells yielded a CD45RA+ naive subset and a CD45RA-negative memory subset. The source is a man aged 18 to 30 in good health. Some clones in this sample may be carry-over from other donors' samples. The chain carries TRBV28 and TRBJ1-4, with 7 bases identical to TRBD1. Sequenced sample: naive CD4+ T cells from PBMCs. Subset described: CD45RA+ positively selected. The CDR3 sequence is CAAGTVRGRGKLFF. The CDR3 region has the DNA TGTGCCGCAGGGACAGTAAGGGGCCGCGGAAAACTGTTTTTT.